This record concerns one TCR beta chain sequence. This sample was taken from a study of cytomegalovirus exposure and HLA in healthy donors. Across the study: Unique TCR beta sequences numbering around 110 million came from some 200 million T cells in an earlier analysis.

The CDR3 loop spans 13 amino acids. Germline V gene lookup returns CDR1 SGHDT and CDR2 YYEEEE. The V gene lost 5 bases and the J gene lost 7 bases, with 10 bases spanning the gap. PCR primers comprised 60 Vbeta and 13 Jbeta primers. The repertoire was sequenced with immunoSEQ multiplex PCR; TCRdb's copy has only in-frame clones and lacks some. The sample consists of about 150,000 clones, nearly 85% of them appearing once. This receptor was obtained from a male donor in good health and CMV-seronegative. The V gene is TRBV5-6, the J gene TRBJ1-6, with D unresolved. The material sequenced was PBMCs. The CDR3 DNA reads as TGTGCCAGCAGGACGTTGGGCAATTCACCCCTCCACTTT. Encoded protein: CASRTLGNSPLHF. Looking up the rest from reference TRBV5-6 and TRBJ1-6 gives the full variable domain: DAGVTQSPTHLIKTRGQQVTLRCSPKSGHDTVSWYQQALGQGPQFIFQYYEEEERQRGNFPDRFSGHQFPNYSSELNVNALLLGDSALYLCASRTLGNSPLHFGNGTRLTVT.